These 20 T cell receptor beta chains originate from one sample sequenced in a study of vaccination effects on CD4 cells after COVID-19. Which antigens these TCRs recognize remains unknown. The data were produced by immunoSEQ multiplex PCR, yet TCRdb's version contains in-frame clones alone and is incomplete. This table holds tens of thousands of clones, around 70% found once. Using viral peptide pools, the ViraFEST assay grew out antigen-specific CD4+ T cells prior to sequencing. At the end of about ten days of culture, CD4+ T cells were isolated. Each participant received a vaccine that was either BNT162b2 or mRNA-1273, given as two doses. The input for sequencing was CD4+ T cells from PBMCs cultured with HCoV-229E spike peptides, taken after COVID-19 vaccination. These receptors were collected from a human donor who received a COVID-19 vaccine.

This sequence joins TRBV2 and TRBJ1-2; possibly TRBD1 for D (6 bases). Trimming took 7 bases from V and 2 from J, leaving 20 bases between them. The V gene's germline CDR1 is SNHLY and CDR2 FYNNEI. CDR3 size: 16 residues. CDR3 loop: CASKPGTRGLNYGYTF. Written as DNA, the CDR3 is TGTGCCAGCAAGCCCGGGACACGGGGCCTCAACTATGGCTACACCTTC.

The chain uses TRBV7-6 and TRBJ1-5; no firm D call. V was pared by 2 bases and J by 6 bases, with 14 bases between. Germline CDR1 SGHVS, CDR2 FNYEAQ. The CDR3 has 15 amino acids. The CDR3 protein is CASSLSPATAQPQHF. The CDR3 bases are TGTGCCAGCAGCTTAAGTCCCGCAACGGCTCAGCCCCAGCATTTT.

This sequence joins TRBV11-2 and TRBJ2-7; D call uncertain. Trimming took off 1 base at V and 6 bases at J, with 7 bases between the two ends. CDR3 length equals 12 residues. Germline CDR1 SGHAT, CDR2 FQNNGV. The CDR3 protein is CASSLVVGEQYF. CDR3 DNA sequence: TGTGCCAGCAGCTTAGTGGTTGGCGAGCAGTACTTC.

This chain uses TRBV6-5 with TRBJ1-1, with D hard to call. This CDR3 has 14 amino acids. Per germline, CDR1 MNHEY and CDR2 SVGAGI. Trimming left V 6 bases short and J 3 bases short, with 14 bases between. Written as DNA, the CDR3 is TGTGCCAGCAGGGAGACTCCATGGGACACTGAAGCTTTCTTT. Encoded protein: CASRETPWDTEAFF.

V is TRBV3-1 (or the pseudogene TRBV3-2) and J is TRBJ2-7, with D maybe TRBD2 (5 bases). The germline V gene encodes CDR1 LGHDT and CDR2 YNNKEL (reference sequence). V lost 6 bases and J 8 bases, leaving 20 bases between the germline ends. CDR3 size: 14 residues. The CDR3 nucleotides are TGTGCCAGCAGTAGAAGCCAAACTTCGGGAAAGCAGTACTTC. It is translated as CASSRSQTSGKQYF.

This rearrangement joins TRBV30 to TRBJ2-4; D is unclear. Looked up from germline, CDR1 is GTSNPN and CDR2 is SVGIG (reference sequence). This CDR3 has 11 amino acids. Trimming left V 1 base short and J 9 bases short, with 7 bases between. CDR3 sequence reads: CAWSALGIQYF. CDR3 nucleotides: TGTGCCTGGAGTGCTCTGGGCATTCAGTACTTC.

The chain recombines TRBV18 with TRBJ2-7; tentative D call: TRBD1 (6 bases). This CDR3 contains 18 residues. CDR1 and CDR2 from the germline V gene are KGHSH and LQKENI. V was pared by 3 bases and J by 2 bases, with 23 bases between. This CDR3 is CASSPYQGYRVSTYEQYF. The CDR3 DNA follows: TGTGCCAGCTCACCCTACCAAGGATACAGGGTCTCTACCTACGAGCAGTACTTC.

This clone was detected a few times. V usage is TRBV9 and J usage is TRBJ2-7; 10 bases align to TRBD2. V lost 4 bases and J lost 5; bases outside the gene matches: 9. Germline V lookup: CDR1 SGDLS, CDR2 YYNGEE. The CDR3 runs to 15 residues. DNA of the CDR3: TGTGCCAGCAGCCCAAGAGCGGGGGGGCCCGACGAGCAGTACTTC. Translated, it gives CASSPRAGGPDEQYF. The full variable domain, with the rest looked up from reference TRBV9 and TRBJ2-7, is DSGVTQTPKHLITATGQRVTLRCSPRSGDLSVYWYQQSLDQGLQFLIQYYNGEERAKGNILERFSAQQFPDLHSELNLSSLELGDSALYFCASSPRAGGPDEQYFGPGTRLTVT.

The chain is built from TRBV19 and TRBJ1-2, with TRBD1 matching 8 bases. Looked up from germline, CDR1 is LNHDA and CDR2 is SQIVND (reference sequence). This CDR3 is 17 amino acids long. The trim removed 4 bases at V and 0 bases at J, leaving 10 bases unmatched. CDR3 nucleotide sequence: TGTGCCAGTAGTACAGGGGCAGGGGGCGAAGCTAACTATGGCTACACCTTC. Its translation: CASSTGAGGEANYGYTF.

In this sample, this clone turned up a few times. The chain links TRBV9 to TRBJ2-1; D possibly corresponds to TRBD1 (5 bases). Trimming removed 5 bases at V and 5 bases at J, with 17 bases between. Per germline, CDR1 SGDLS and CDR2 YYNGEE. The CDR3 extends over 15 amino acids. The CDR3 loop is CASSRGGYLNNEQFF. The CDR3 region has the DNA TGTGCCAGCAGTAGGGGTGGGTACTTAAACAATGAGCAGTTCTTC. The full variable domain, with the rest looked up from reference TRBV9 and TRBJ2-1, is DSGVTQTPKHLITATGQRVTLRCSPRSGDLSVYWYQQSLDQGLQFLIQYYNGEERAKGNILERFSAQQFPDLHSELNLSSLELGDSALYFCASSRGGYLNNEQFFGPGTRLTVL.

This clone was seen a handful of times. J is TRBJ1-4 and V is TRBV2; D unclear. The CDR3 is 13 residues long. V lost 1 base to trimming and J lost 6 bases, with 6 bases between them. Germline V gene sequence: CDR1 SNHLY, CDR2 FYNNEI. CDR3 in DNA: TGTGCCAGCAGTGAAGTGGGATATGAAAAACTGTTTTTT. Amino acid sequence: CASSEVGYEKLFF.

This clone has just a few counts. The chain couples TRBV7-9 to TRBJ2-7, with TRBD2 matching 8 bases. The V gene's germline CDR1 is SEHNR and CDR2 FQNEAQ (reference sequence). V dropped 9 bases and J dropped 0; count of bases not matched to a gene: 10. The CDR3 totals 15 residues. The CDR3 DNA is TGTGCCAGTACACGAGCGGGGGTAATCTCCTACGAGCAGTACTTC. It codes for CASTRAGVISYEQYF.

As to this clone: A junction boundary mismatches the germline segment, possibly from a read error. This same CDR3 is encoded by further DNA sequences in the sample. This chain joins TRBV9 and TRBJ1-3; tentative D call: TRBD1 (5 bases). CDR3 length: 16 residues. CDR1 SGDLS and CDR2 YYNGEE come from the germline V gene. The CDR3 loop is CASSVGAPRTGNTIYF. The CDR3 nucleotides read TGTGCCAGCAGTGTAGGGGCACCAAGAACTGGAAACACCATATATTTT.

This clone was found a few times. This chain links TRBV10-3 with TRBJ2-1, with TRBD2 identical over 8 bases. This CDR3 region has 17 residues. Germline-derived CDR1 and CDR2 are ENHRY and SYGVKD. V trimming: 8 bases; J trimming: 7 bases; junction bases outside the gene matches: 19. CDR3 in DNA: TGTGCCATCGGGGGGACCCACTACGGGGGGGTGCAAAATGAGCAGTTCTTC. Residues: CAIGGTHYGGVQNEQFF.

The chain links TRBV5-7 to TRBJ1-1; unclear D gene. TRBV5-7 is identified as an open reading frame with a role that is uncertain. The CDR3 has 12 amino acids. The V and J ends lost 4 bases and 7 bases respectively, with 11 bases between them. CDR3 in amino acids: CASSPGPGEAFF. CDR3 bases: TGTGCCAGCAGCCCAGGACCCGGTGAAGCTTTCTTT.

The CDR3 spells CASSQAGSGEAFF. The DNA for the CDR3 is TGTGCCAGCAGCCAAGCTGGATCAGGGGAAGCTTTCTTT. The chain uses TRBV3-1 (or the pseudogene TRBV3-2) and TRBJ1-1; TRBD1 might be the D (5 bases). V gave up 1 base and J gave up 8 bases, with 11 bases separating them. Per the germline V gene, CDR1 is LGHDT and CDR2 is YNNKEL (reference sequence). The CDR3 length is 13 residues.

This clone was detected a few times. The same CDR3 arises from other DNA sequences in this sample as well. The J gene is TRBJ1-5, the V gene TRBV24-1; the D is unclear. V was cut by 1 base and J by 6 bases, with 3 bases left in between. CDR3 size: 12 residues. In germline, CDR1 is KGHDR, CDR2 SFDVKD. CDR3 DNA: TGTGCCACCAGTGATTTTGGTCAGCCCCAGCATTTT. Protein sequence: CATSDFGQPQHF.

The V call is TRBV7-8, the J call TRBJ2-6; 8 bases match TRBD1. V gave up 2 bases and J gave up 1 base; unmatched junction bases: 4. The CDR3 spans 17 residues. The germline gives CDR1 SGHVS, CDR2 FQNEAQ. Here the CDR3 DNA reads TGTGCCAGCAGCTTAAGACAGGGGCGTTCTGGGGCCAACGTCCTGACTTTC. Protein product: CASSLRQGRSGANVLTF.

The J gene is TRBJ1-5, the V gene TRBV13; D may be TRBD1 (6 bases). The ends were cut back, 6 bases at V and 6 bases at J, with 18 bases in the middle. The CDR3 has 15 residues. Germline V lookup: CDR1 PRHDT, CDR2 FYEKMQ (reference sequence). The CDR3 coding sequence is TGTGCCAGCAGTTTGGGGGCCCTCCCGGGTCAGCCCCAGCATTTT. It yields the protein CASSLGALPGQPQHF.

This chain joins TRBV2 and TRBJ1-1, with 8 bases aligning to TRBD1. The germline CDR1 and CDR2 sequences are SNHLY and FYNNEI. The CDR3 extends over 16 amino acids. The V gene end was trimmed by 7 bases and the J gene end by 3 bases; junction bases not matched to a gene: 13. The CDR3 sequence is CASTRTGTGLDTEAFF. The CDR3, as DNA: TGTGCCAGCACTAGAACCGGGACAGGCCTTGACACTGAAGCTTTCTTT.